A single sample is the source of the 2 T cell receptor beta chains below, sequenced in a study of cytomegalovirus exposure and HLA in healthy donors. Assay used: immunoSEQ multiplex PCR; TCRdb lists only in-frame clones, some missing. This repertoire shows 55,000 to 75,000 clones, 90% to 97% found once; its top ten account for around 1.2%. Sequences were obtained from PBMCs. The receptors were gathered from a woman aged 18-30 years in good health and CMV-seronegative.

In DNA, the CDR3 is TGCGCCAGCAGGGTCTGGGGGGGGGAAAAACTGTTTTTT. This translates into CASRVWGGEKLFF. The chain couples TRBV5-1 to TRBJ1-4; tentative D call: TRBD1 (5 bases). From germline, CDR1 is SGHRS and CDR2 YFSETQ. This CDR3 comprises 13 residues. V was pared by 5 bases and J by 8 bases, with 13 bases between.

V and J are TRBV4-1 and TRBJ1-5; D is undetermined. V lost 0 bases and J lost 10, with 13 bases in between. The germline V gene encodes CDR1 MGHRA and CDR2 YSYEKL. The CDR3 is 14 residues long. In DNA form, the CDR3 reads TGCGCCAGCAGCCAAGATCAAAATCCCAGTCCCCAGCATTTT. Protein sequence: CASSQDQNPSPQHF.